This T cell receptor beta chain was obtained from a study of human T cells and chemical hapten exposure. Study-wide background: Minor pooled library volume differences mainly drove per-sample TCR yield variation. Findings and limits, study-wide: Sensitizing with DPC caused no change in TCRs above 1 in 1000 frequency.

Whole blood, unfractionated, served as the material for total RNA extraction. This clonotype has ten or more counts. Its antigen is unknown. Individual cDNA molecules in this library carried unique molecular identifiers. Via MiXCR, TCRdb re-called the 5' RACE reads, giving one row per CDR3 protein. The table shows around 82,000 distinct CDR3 sequences, with roughly 8.4% occurring only once. The TCR comes from a male donor in good health.

DNA for the CDR3: TGCAGTGCCCAGGACCTGGGAGATACGCAGTATTTT. Amino acids: CSAQDLGDTQYF. The rearrangement links TRBV20-1 to TRBJ2-3, with D unresolved. The CDR3 totals 12 residues. V dropped 6 bases and J dropped 5 bases, with 12 bases sitting between them. CDR1 and CDR2 from the germline V gene are DFQATT and SNEGSKA (reference sequence).